Presented here are 14 T cell receptor beta chains from one specimen sequenced in a study of beta chain features in type 1 diabetes. The entirety of the isolated RNA underwent reverse transcription, so expressed TCRB transcripts were sequenced. Only in-frame clones appear in the TCRdb table, and some are missing; sequencing was by immunoSEQ multiplex PCR. This table has around 250,000 clones, roughly two thirds appearing once. Sequences were obtained from naive CD4+ T cells from blood. Every receptor here comes from a man aged 25-45 years in good health.

This clone was detected only a few times. V is TRBV30 and J is TRBJ2-7; D might be TRBD1 or TRBD2, each matching 5 bases. CDR3 length: 15 amino acids. The V and J ends lost 3 bases and 0 bases respectively, with 15 bases between them. Looked up from germline, CDR1 is GTSNPN and CDR2 is SVGIG (reference sequence). The CDR3 DNA reads as TGTGCCTGGAGATATCCGGGACCTTTCTCCTACGAGCAGTACTTC. Residues: CAWRYPGPFSYEQYF.

The chain employs TRBV29-1 and TRBJ2-7, with 7 bases aligning to TRBD1. The CDR3 sequence is 13 residues long. V was pared by 4 bases and J by 2 bases, with 5 bases of the junction left unmatched. In germline, CDR1 is SQVTM, CDR2 ANQGSEA. This CDR3 is CSVVTGAPYEQYF. The CDR3, as DNA: TGCAGCGTTGTCACAGGGGCCCCCTACGAGCAGTACTTC.

The chain carries TRBV29-1 and TRBJ2-1; no firm D call. Germline assignment: CDR1 SQVTM and CDR2 ANQGSEA. The CDR3 is 12 residues long. Trimming left V 0 bases short and J 6 bases short, with 6 bases between. CDR3 protein: CSVEDSANEQFF. CDR3 nucleotides: TGCAGCGTTGAAGATTCGGCCAATGAGCAGTTCTTC.

The chain recombines TRBV30 with TRBJ1-1; D is unresolved. This CDR3 comprises 11 residues. Germline V CDR1 and CDR2: GTSNPN, SVGIG (reference sequence). Trimming removed 7 bases at V and 5 bases at J, with 11 bases between. This CDR3 is CASSLGTEAFF. The CDR3 DNA reads as TGTGCCTCCTCTCTTGGGACTGAAGCTTTCTTT.

V and J are TRBV20-1 and TRBJ2-1; tentative D call: TRBD1 (6 bases). In germline, CDR1 is DFQATT, CDR2 SNEGSKA (reference sequence). V lost 8 bases and J lost 9, with 11 bases in between. This CDR3 has 10 residues. The CDR3 nucleotides are TGCAGTTCAGGGGAAGTTGAGCAGTTCTTC. Translating it yields CSSGEVEQFF.

This clone was seen once. J is TRBJ2-1 and V is TRBV7-2; D unresolved. Germline V lookup: CDR1 SGHTA, CDR2 FQGNSA. The CDR3 covers 14 residues. Trimming left V 7 bases short and J 5 bases short, with 15 bases between. Here the CDR3 reads CASTIVGPHNEQFF. Written as DNA, the CDR3 is TGTGCCAGCACCATAGTCGGGCCACACAATGAGCAGTTCTTC.

This sequence joins TRBV29-1 and TRBJ2-2, with D possibly being TRBD2 (7 bases). Deletions cut 5 bases from V and 0 bases from J, with 13 bases between. CDR3 length: 15 residues. Germline CDR1 and CDR2: SQVTM and ANQGSEA. The chain's CDR3 is CSVSRGGTNTGELFF. CDR3 nucleotides: TGCAGCGTTTCCAGGGGAGGGACGAACACCGGGGAGCTGTTTTTT.

V gene TRBV9 combines with J gene TRBJ1-2; D is ambiguous. Looked up from germline, CDR1 is SGDLS and CDR2 is YYNGEE. V was pared by 4 bases and J by 8 bases, with 9 bases between. The CDR3 has 11 amino acids. Here the CDR3 DNA reads TGTGCCAGCAGCACCCCGACAGGCTACACCTTC. Translated, it gives CASSTPTGYTF.

The table lists this clone with a few counts. This chain links TRBV30 with TRBJ2-1; a weak D match, TRBD1 (6 bases). Germline loops: CDR1 GTSNPN, CDR2 SVGIG (reference sequence). This CDR3 is 14 amino acids long. Trimming left V 4 bases short and J 0 bases short, with 10 bases between. CDR3 DNA sequence: TGTGCCTGGAACAGGGCAAGCTCCTACAATGAGCAGTTCTTC. The encoded protein is CAWNRASSYNEQFF.

This chain connects TRBV23-1 to TRBJ1-1, with 7 bases that match TRBD1. TRBV23-1 is an open reading frame, and its role is uncertain. The CDR3 sequence is 16 residues long. V trimming: 3 bases; J trimming: 3 bases; junction bases outside the gene matches: 10. CDR3 nucleotide sequence: TGCGCCAGCAGTCACCGGGACAGCTTGGAACACACTGAAGCTTTCTTT. It translates to CASSHRDSLEHTEAFF.

The chain is built from TRBV15 and TRBJ2-7, with D uncertain. This CDR3 spans 14 amino acids. The germline V gene encodes CDR1 LNHNV and CDR2 YYDKDF (reference sequence). V gave up 1 base and J gave up 0 bases, with 7 bases separating them. CDR3 sequence: CATSRAIPSYEQYF. Here the CDR3 DNA reads TGTGCCACCAGCAGAGCGATACCCTCCTACGAGCAGTACTTC.

This clone came up once. The V call is TRBV30, the J call TRBJ2-4, with D perhaps assigned TRBD1 or TRBD2 (5 bases each). Germline loops: CDR1 GTSNPN, CDR2 SVGIG (reference sequence). The CDR3 contains 16 residues. V gave up 0 bases and J gave up 0 bases, with 12 bases separating them. The CDR3 sequence is CAWSVGTALAKNIQYF. CDR3 nucleotides: TGTGCCTGGAGTGTGGGGACGGCTCTAGCCAAAAACATTCAGTACTTC.

This clone was seen once. The CDR3 bases are TGTGCCACCAGCAGAGCGAGGCAGGGCTCCGAGCAGTACTTC. Translation gives CATSRARQGSEQYF. The rearrangement joins TRBV15 to TRBJ2-7; a weak D match, TRBD1 (5 bases). The V end lost 1 base, the J end lost 6 bases, and 13 bases lay between the germline ends. CDR1 is LNHNV, CDR2 YYDKDF, per germline (reference sequence). There are 14 residues in the CDR3. The complete variable domain, with remaining parts taken from reference TRBV15 and TRBJ2-7, reads DAMVIQNPRYQVTQFGKPVTLSCSQTLNHNVMYWYQQKSSQAPKLLFHYYDKDFNNEADTPDNFQSRRPNTSFCFLDIRSPGLGDTAMYLCATSRARQGSEQYFGPGTRLTVT.

The J gene is TRBJ2-1, the V gene TRBV2, with D tentatively TRBD1 (6 bases). This CDR3 is built from 15 residues. Trimming shortened V by 6 bases and J by 0 bases, and 12 bases separated the two germline ends. Germline lookup yields CDR1 SNHLY and CDR2 FYNNEI. This CDR3 reads CASRYGQISYNEQFF. CDR3 coding DNA: TGTGCCAGCAGGTACGGACAGATCTCCTACAATGAGCAGTTCTTC. The whole variable domain, filled in from reference TRBV2 and TRBJ2-1, reads EPEVTQTPSHQVTQMGQEVILRCVPISNHLYFYWYRQILGQKVEFLVSFYNNEISEKSEIFDDQFSVERPDGSNFTLKIRSTKLEDSAMYFCASRYGQISYNEQFFGPGTRLTVL.